This TCR beta chain was obtained from a study of cytomegalovirus exposure and HLA in healthy donors (TCRdb year 2017). Study-wide context: According to a later analysis, the 120 or so validation repertoires were produced on the same platform as the approximately 620 repertoires of the first cohort. The study combined high-throughput TCR immunosequencing, statistical association of individual TCRs with disease status, and machine learning to predict cytomegalovirus infection status. A separate validation cohort of 100 to 150 different subjects was used in addition to the approximately 700-subject first cohort. The study aimed to test whether cataloging public T cell receptors could reveal signatures of past pathogen exposure. Broad study findings and their caveats: According to the authors, the approach could potentially be generalized to other disease states and immunological phenotypes. All 120 or so repertoires were used to score co-occurrence in the validation cohort in a later analysis, because that analysis had no HLA typing for the cohort. The classifier was reported to diagnose cytomegalovirus status with high specificity and sensitivity in both the original and validation cohorts. In a later analysis, TCRs clustered in the first cohort were found to also tend to co-occur in the approximately 110 validation repertoires, with 94% of cluster scores above 0. In vitro tests confirmed that a few of the cytomegalovirus-associated TCR beta chains recognize cytomegalovirus antigens. Across donors, most TCR sequences were observed very rarely, whereas some public TCRs were present in many individuals. The study gave a list of 150 to 200 TCR beta chains associated with cytomegalovirus.

The donors were included in the validation cohort of 120 subjects, a group kept apart from the approximately 700-subject first cohort. The receptor library was made with the immunoSEQ multiplex PCR assay. The study's processing was this. A statistical classification framework was developed to diagnose cytomegalovirus status using the catalog of TCR beta chain sequences. The table comes from immuneACCESS by way of TCRdb, which keeps in-frame sequences with V and J called. Part of the clones is missing from these tables; in studies checked, under half for an unresolved V gene and the rest for unknown reasons. From that table come the V and J calls and clone size; the DNA was used to work out D and trimming. The sample yields 89,000 or so clones; about 93% were counted once. The ten largest account for 1% to 1.4% of the sample. Inclusive of the bounding cysteine and phenylalanine, the CDR3 is 16 residues long. Left in the record is the CDR3 DNA by itself, 48 bases read in frame from the first base. CDR1 and CDR2, looked up from the germline V gene (reference sequence), are LNHDA and SQIVND. Trimming removed 5 bases from V and 6 bases from J, leaving 19 bases between the germline ends.

A note on this clone: The specificity of this receptor is unknown. Per-base qualities were not stored, and no clone one base away is much larger.

The specimen sequenced was PBMCs. This chain joins TRBV19 to TRBJ2-2; a tentative D call is TRBD1 (5 bases match). The clonotype comes from a woman aged 25 to 39 in good health and CMV-seropositive. The bases read TGTGCCAGTAGTTGGTTGTTGGGGCAGGCGTCCGGGGAGCTGTTTTTT. The resulting protein is CASSWLLGQASGELFF. The full variable domain, completed from the reference TRBV19 and TRBJ2-2 proteins outside the CDR3, reads DGGITQSPKYLFRKEGQNVTLSCEQNLNHDAMYWYRQDPGQGLRLIYYSQIVNDFQKGDIAEGYSVSREKKESFPLTVTSAQKNPTAFYLCASSWLLGQASGELFFGEGSRLTVL.